This passage covers 20 T cell receptor beta chains from one sample sequenced in a study of beta chain features in type 1 diabetes. Expressed TCRB transcripts were sequenced after all isolated RNA was converted to cDNA. TCRdb's table, derived via immunoSEQ multiplex PCR, lists solely in-frame clones and lacks some. Here the sample spans under 400,000 clones, about 14% being singletons. Sequenced: central memory CD4+ T cells from blood. These TCRs come from a man aged 25-45 years in good health.

The table lists this clone with many counts. The chain has TRBV27 and TRBJ2-2, with 7 bases matching TRBD2. The germline CDR1 and CDR2 sequences are MNHEY and SMNVEV (reference sequence). The CDR3 length is 16 residues. Trimming removed 8 bases from V and 2 bases from J; junction bases left unmatched: 11. The CDR3 nucleotides are TGTGCCAGCGGATCACCTAGCGGAGGAAACACCGGGGAGCTGTTTTTT. Its protein product is CASGSPSGGNTGELFF.

V and J are TRBV14 and TRBJ1-2, with TRBD1 as a possible D gene (6 bases). Trimming pared 2 bases from V and 4 bases from J, leaving 8 bases between. The CDR3 consists of 13 residues. The germline V gene encodes CDR1 SGHDN and CDR2 FVKESK. The CDR3 reads CASSQPGAYGYTF. Written as DNA, the CDR3 is TGTGCCAGCAGCCAACCGGGGGCCTATGGCTACACCTTC.

This clone was seen a handful of times. For the CDR3, the DNA is TGTGCCAGCAGCTCATCCGGGACCCGGCGGTATTTT. Translating it yields CASSSSGTRRYF. This rearrangement joins TRBV7-8 to TRBJ2-3; D is perhaps TRBD1 or TRBD2 (5 bases each). Germline assignment: CDR1 SGHVS and CDR2 FQNEAQ. The CDR3 extends over 12 amino acids. Deletions cut 4 bases from V and 14 bases from J, with 16 bases between.

The chain employs TRBV18 and TRBJ2-3; D gene ambiguous. CDR1 and CDR2 from the germline V gene are KGHSH and LQKENI. The CDR3 length is 17 residues. Between the trimmed V and J ends, which lost 3 bases and 4 bases, there was a span of 20 bases. The CDR3 nucleotides are TGTGCCAGCTCACCCCCTCGAATGGGATCAGTCGCAGATACGCAGTATTTT. It codes for CASSPPRMGSVADTQYF.

This clone was counted ten times or more. The chain carries TRBV4-2 and TRBJ2-7; 7 nucleotides align to TRBD2. CDR1 is LGHNA and CDR2 is YNFKEQ in the germline V gene. The J segment lost 5 bases and the V segment lost 1 base, leaving 8 bases of the junction unmatched. The CDR3 covers 15 residues. The CDR3 DNA reads as TGTGCCAGCAGCCAAGGAGTCGGACTAGTGAACGAGCAGTACTTC. Translating it yields CASSQGVGLVNEQYF.

The V gene is TRBV4-3, the J gene TRBJ1-4; TRBD1 matches 7 bases. Germline CDR1 and CDR2: LGHNA and YSLEER. This CDR3 contains 12 residues. V trimming: 7 bases; J trimming: 10 bases; junction bases outside the gene matches: 6. CDR3 coding DNA: TGCGCCAGCATTATAGGGGGCGGAAAACTGTTTTTT. This sequence encodes CASIIGGGKLFF.

This clone came up a few times. The J gene is TRBJ2-3, the V gene TRBV10-3; D is uncertain. There are 16 residues in the CDR3. Germline assignment: CDR1 ENHRY and CDR2 SYGVKD. V dropped 10 bases and J dropped 2 bases, with 22 bases sitting between them. The CDR3 region is CATNQRTKAPTDTQYF. CDR3 sequence (DNA): TGTGCCACGAACCAACGGACGAAAGCACCCACAGATACGCAGTATTTT.

This chain connects TRBV11-2 to TRBJ2-7, with D unresolved. Trimming removed 4 bases from V and 0 bases from J, with 10 bases in between. This CDR3 has 14 amino acids. Germline-derived CDR1 and CDR2 are SGHAT and FQNNGV. CDR3 sequence: CASSSATFSYEQYV. The CDR3 nucleotides read TGTGCCAGCAGCTCCGCGACTTTCTCCTACGAGCAGTACGTC.

The chain links TRBV5-5 to TRBJ1-6, with 10 bases aligning to TRBD1. Germline lookup yields CDR1 SGHKS and CDR2 YYEKEE (reference sequence). This CDR3 is built from 16 residues. V shed 0 bases, J shed 10 bases, and the junction held 7 bases outside the gene matches. The CDR3 DNA is TGTGCCAGCAGCTTGGACAGACAGGGGGCGGCCTCACCCCTCCACTTT. Translated, it gives CASSLDRQGAASPLHF.

The sample holds a few counts of this clone. Within the sample, other DNA sequences also encode this same CDR3. The rearrangement links TRBV19 to TRBJ2-1, with TRBD1 matching over 10 bases. Germline assignment: CDR1 LNHDA and CDR2 SQIVND (reference sequence). The V segment lost 4 bases and the J segment 4 bases; nucleotides outside the gene matches: 4. This CDR3 contains 15 residues. The CDR3 DNA follows: TGTGCCAGTAGTACTCGGACAGGGGGTTACAATGAGCAGTTCTTC. It codes for CASSTRTGGYNEQFF.

This clone was seen a handful of times. The rearrangement uses TRBV6-6 and TRBJ2-3; TRBD1 aligns across 7 bases. J was trimmed by 7 bases and V by 5 bases; bases with no gene match: 9. The V gene's germline CDR1 is MNHNY and CDR2 SVGAGI (reference sequence). The CDR3 runs 14 residues. For the CDR3, the DNA is TGTGCCAGCAGTCCCGACAGGGTACTATATACGCAGTATTTT. The encoded protein is CASSPDRVLYTQYF.

This clone was counted at least ten times. The genes are TRBV7-8 and TRBJ2-2; D might be TRBD2 (5 bases). V was shortened by 6 bases and J by 6 bases, with 17 bases between the two germline ends. This CDR3 has 15 amino acids. In germline, CDR1 is SGHVS, CDR2 FQNEAQ. The CDR3 coding sequence is TGTGCCAGCAGAAAAACTAGTGGGCCTCCCGGGGAGCTGTTTTTT. It is translated as CASRKTSGPPGELFF.

V usage is TRBV10-2 and J usage is TRBJ2-1; 8 nucleotides align to TRBD2. CDR3 length equals 13 residues. Germline trimming cut 9 bases from V and 8 bases from J; bases unmatched to any gene: 9. CDR1 is WSHSY and CDR2 is SAAADI in the germline V gene. The CDR3 DNA reads TGCGCCAGAGGGCGGGGGGCCGAGGATGAGCAGTTCTTC. Protein product: CARGRGAEDEQFF.

The sample holds a few counts of this clone. The chain has TRBV7-8 and TRBJ2-5; 12 positions match TRBD2. CDR1 and CDR2 from the germline V gene are SGHVS and FQNEAQ. CDR3 length: 16 residues. J was trimmed by 4 bases and V by 4 bases; bases with no gene match: 7. CDR3 residues: CASSSLGLAGRETQYF. In DNA, the CDR3 is TGTGCCAGCAGCTCACTTGGACTAGCGGGGAGAGAGACCCAGTACTTC. Complete variable domain (other parts from reference TRBV7-8 and TRBJ2-5): GAGVSQSPRYKVAKRGQDVALRCDPISGHVSLFWYQQALGQGPEFLTYFQNEAQLDKSGLPSDRFFAERPEGSVSTLKIQRTQQEDSAVYLCASSSLGLAGRETQYFGPGTRLLVL.

This clone was observed a handful of times. The chain carries TRBV4-1 and TRBJ2-1; D is unresolved. Trimming took 1 base from V and 5 from J, leaving 3 bases between them. The CDR3 runs to 12 residues. Germline V CDR1 and CDR2: MGHRA, YSYEKL. This chain's CDR3 is CASSQANNEQFF. The CDR3 DNA follows: TGCGCCAGCAGCCAAGCAAACAATGAGCAGTTCTTC.

There are many counts of this clone. The rearrangement uses TRBV7-2 and TRBJ1-1; D remains ambiguous. V lost 5 bases, J lost 11 bases, and 15 bases lay in between. This CDR3 is 12 amino acids long. Germline assignment: CDR1 SGHTA and CDR2 FQGNSA. This CDR3 is CASSLPLNPAFF. In DNA, the CDR3 is TGTGCCAGCAGCCTACCCCTAAACCCGGCTTTCTTT. Filled out from reference TRBV7-2 and TRBJ1-1, the complete variable domain reads GAGVSQSPSNKVTEKGKDVELRCDPISGHTALYWYRQSLGQGLEFLIYFQGNSAPDKSGLPSDRFSAERTGGSVSTLTIQRTQQEDSAVYLCASSLPLNPAFFGQGTRLTVV.

This clone came up a few times. The rearrangement joins TRBV7-2 to TRBJ1-6; 10 bases are shared with TRBD1. Germline V gives CDR1 SGHTA, CDR2 FQGNSA. J was trimmed by 14 bases and V by 4 bases; bases with no gene match: 11. CDR3 length: 15 residues. The CDR3 loop is CASSSTGTGAGTLHF. The CDR3 nucleotides are TGTGCCAGCAGCTCCACGGGGACAGGGGCGGGGACCCTCCACTTT.

A word on this clone: Other DNA sequences within the sample encode an identical CDR3. The rearrangement joins TRBV18 to TRBJ1-5; D might be TRBD1 (6 bases). The CDR3 covers 14 residues. V shed 2 bases and J shed 4 bases, with 9 bases lying between them. Germline V gives CDR1 KGHSH, CDR2 LQKENI. The CDR3 here is CASSPGGGNQPQHF. The CDR3, as DNA: TGTGCCAGCTCACCAGGAGGGGGGAATCAGCCCCAGCATTTT.

The gene calls are TRBV2 and TRBJ2-5; 7 bases are shared with TRBD2. Germline CDR1 reads SNHLY; CDR2 reads FYNNEI. There are 12 residues in the CDR3. V lost 4 bases and J lost 7; bases outside the gene matches: 3. CDR3 nucleotides: TGTGCCAGCAGTGGAGGCGGGGGGACCCAGTACTTC. It is translated as CASSGGGGTQYF.

The chain links TRBV6-5 to TRBJ2-1; a possible D gene is TRBD2 (5 bases). Trimming took 5 bases from V and 8 from J, leaving 16 bases between them. CDR1 and CDR2 (germline): MNHEY, SVGAGI. CDR3 length equals 14 residues. This CDR3 is CASSESVSVDEQFF. The DNA of the CDR3 is TGTGCCAGCAGTGAATCGGTTAGCGTGGATGAGCAGTTCTTC.